The 6 T cell receptor beta chains below come from one sample, sequenced in a study of blood T cells in healthy people across ages (dated by TCRdb to the mid-2010s). Receptor amplification or capture employed 5' RACE. The data were produced on an Illumina HiSeq 2500. A second roughly 7 to 11 cycle PCR used a sample-barcoded 5' primer and a J-beta primer mix. The public reads were reanalyzed by TCRdb: fastp trimming at Q25, MiXCR alignment, in-frame beta chains only. Rows merge per CDR3 protein into single entries with the most common DNA and genes. For this sample there are 1.5 million to 2 million distinct CDR3 sequences; just under 50% appear just once. Together, the top ten hold approximately 2.1% of the sample. The source material was blood. The receptors were gathered from a woman aged 35 to 49 in good health.

This clonotype was seen only a few times. The CDR3 nucleotides are TGCAGTGCCGTTGAGGGGGGAGGGCAGCCCCAGCATTTT. Amino acids: CSAVEGGGQPQHF. The chain couples TRBV20-1 to TRBJ1-5; weak D call: TRBD1 (6 bases). This CDR3 has 13 amino acids. V lost 6 bases to trimming and J lost 7 bases, with 16 bases between them. Germline V lookup: CDR1 DFQATT, CDR2 SNEGSKA (reference sequence).

The V call is TRBV5-1, the J call TRBJ2-5, with 9 bases fitting TRBD2. The CDR3 consists of 14 residues. Per germline, CDR1 SGHRS and CDR2 YFSETQ. With 7 bases clipped from V and 4 bases from J, the junction kept 8 bases outside the gene matches. CDR3 region: CASRLADPRETQYF. The CDR3, as DNA: TGCGCCAGCCGACTAGCGGACCCCAGAGAGACCCAGTACTTC.

This clonotype has only a few counts. The chain recombines TRBV20-1 with TRBJ1-1; TRBD1 agrees at 7 bases. This CDR3 is 14 amino acids long. Germline V lookup: CDR1 DFQATT, CDR2 SNEGSKA (reference sequence). Trimming removed 1 base from V and 9 bases from J; junction bases left unmatched: 11. The chain's CDR3 is CSARGPGQKGQAFF. The CDR3 nucleotides read TGCAGTGCTAGAGGGCCGGGACAGAAAGGGCAAGCTTTCTTT.

This clonotype was counted many times. The V call is TRBV7-2, the J call TRBJ2-1; tentatively, D is TRBD1 (5 bases). Per germline, CDR1 SGHTA and CDR2 FQGNSA. The CDR3 sequence is 15 residues long. V lost 7 bases, J lost 0 bases, and 13 bases lay in between. CDR3 nucleotides: TGTGCCAGCATCCCGGCGACAGTCTCCTACAATGAGCAGTTCTTC. Its protein product is CASIPATVSYNEQFF.

As concerns this clonotype: An end of the junction does not agree with germline; a read error may underlie this. The chain employs TRBV9 and TRBJ2-4; TRBD1 matches 8 bases. The germline gives CDR1 SGDLS, CDR2 YYNGEE. This CDR3 is 14 amino acids long. This CDR3 is CAGSVGQDANIQYF. Written as DNA, the CDR3 is TGTGCCGGCAGCGTGGGACAGGATGCGAACATTCAGTACTTC.

This rearrangement joins TRBV6-2 or TRBV6-3 to TRBJ2-5; D unresolved. Germline CDR1 is MNHEY and CDR2 is SVGEGT. V was pared by 5 bases and J by 5 bases, with 15 bases between. This CDR3 has 14 amino acids. The CDR3 is CASSPSPIGETQYF. DNA for the CDR3: TGTGCCAGCAGTCCAAGCCCTATCGGGGAGACCCAGTACTTC.